This TCR beta chain was obtained from a study of T cells after yellow fever vaccination. Study outcomes and limitations: Most primary-vaccination clones reappeared after the booster (approximately 96% CD4, roughly 90% CD8).

This clonotype has a count of ten or more. The target antigen is unknown. TCRdb re-called the 5' RACE reads with MiXCR, one entry per CDR3 protein. The top ten hold over 13% of the sample, which has almost 600,000 distinct CDR3 sequences, approximately 13% seen once. The germline CDR1 and CDR2 sequences are MNHNS and SASEGT. The CDR3 is 13 residues long. V lost 6 bases, J lost 6 bases, and 13 bases lay in between. The material was PBMCs, obtained on the day of the yellow fever booster vaccination. The chain combines TRBV6-1 with TRBJ2-3, with a tentative D call TRBD2 (5 bases). This TCR was sampled from a man aged 25-45 years who received the YFV17D yellow fever vaccine. CDR3 sequence: CASSEGDPDTQYF. In DNA, the CDR3 is TGTGCCAGCAGCGAGGGCGATCCTGATACGCAGTATTTT.